Given below is one T cell receptor beta chain in context. CDR1 is MGHRA, CDR2 YSYEKL, per germline. This CDR3 is built from 14 residues. V lost 4 bases to trimming and J lost 5 bases; unmatched junction nucleotides: 6. This sample was taken from a study of T cells in tuberculosis. Background on the study: A South African cohort included IGRA-negative adolescents, latently infected IGRA-positive adolescents and adults with active tuberculosis.

Time point reported: new active TB diagnosis, blood taken before or within 7 days of starting treatment. Method: immunoSEQ multiplex PCR; TCRdb's copy keeps in-frame clones and lacks some. The sample consists of 30,000 to 40,000 clones, more than 85% of them appearing once. The sample was PBMCs, taken at tuberculosis diagnosis. The chain has TRBV4-1 and TRBJ2-3; TRBD2 agrees at 7 bases. This clonotype originated in an adult with tuberculosis. The CDR3 is CASSPWEGQDTQYF. CDR3 DNA: TGCGCCAGCAGCCCCTGGGAGGGGCAAGATACGCAGTATTTT.